The 8 T cell receptor beta chains in this list originate from one sample, sequenced in a study of blood T cells in healthy people across ages. A second PCR, run for roughly 7 to 11 cycles, used a sample-barcoded 5' primer plus a J-beta primer mix. TCRdb re-analysed the 5' RACE reads in MiXCR, keeping a single row per CDR3 protein. The sample has some 1,500,000 distinct CDR3 sequences, roughly 43% seen once. Material for sequencing was blood. The receptors come from a woman under 30 in good health.

The J gene is TRBJ1-5, the V gene TRBV2; D uncertain. CDR3 size: 13 residues. Trimming removed 3 bases from V and 6 bases from J, with 9 bases in between. In germline, CDR1 is SNHLY, CDR2 FYNNEI. CDR3 nucleotides: TGTGCCAGCAGTGACAGACAACCTCAGCCCCAGCATTTT. This codes for CASSDRQPQPQHF.

V usage is TRBV2 and J usage is TRBJ2-7; D call uncertain. Per germline, CDR1 SNHLY and CDR2 FYNNEI. V was shortened by 6 bases and J by 2 bases, with 20 bases between the two germline ends. This CDR3 is 16 amino acids long. As DNA, the CDR3 is TGTGCCAGCAGGGCTGGTCAGACCCTACCCCCCTACGAGCAGTACTTC. Its translation is CASRAGQTLPPYEQYF. The whole variable domain, remainder taken from reference TRBV2 and TRBJ2-7, is EPEVTQTPSHQVTQMGQEVILRCVPISNHLYFYWYRQILGQKVEFLVSFYNNEISEKSEIFDDQFSVERPDGSNFTLKIRSTKLEDSAMYFCASRAGQTLPPYEQYFGPGTRLTVT.

The chain couples TRBV6-6 to TRBJ1-1; TRBD1 aligns across 10 bases. Germline values: CDR1 MNHNY, CDR2 SVGAGI (reference sequence). The CDR3 loop spans 17 amino acids. With V trimmed by 6 bases and J by 4 bases, 14 bases remained unmatched. CDR3 sequence: CASRGPGTGEGSTEAFF. CDR3 DNA sequence: TGTGCCAGCAGAGGTCCCGGGACAGGGGAAGGGAGCACTGAAGCTTTCTTT.

This clonotype was seen a handful of times. The rearrangement joins TRBV7-2 to TRBJ2-7; D not resolved. V lost 7 bases and J 2 bases, leaving 18 bases between the germline ends. Germline V gene sequence: CDR1 SGHTA, CDR2 FQGNSA. The CDR3 runs to 15 residues. The CDR3 protein is CASIYKKGWTYEQYF. Written as DNA, the CDR3 is TGTGCCAGCATCTACAAAAAGGGTTGGACCTACGAGCAGTACTTC.

The V gene is TRBV27, the J gene TRBJ1-6; no firm D call. Germline loops: CDR1 MNHEY, CDR2 SMNVEV (reference sequence). The V end lost 6 bases, the J end lost 4 bases, and 13 bases lay between the germline ends. The CDR3 is made up of 15 amino acids. As DNA, the CDR3 is TGTGCCAGCAGGCCCAAACGGGTGTATAATTCACCCCTCCACTTT. Its translation is CASRPKRVYNSPLHF.

This sequence joins TRBV6-6 and TRBJ2-1; D is ambiguous. The CDR3 runs to 12 residues. Trimming shortened V by 5 bases and J by 5 bases, and 7 bases separated the two germline ends. Germline lookup yields CDR1 MNHNY and CDR2 SVGAGI (reference sequence). The CDR3 loop is CASSTLDNEQFF. CDR3 in DNA: TGTGCCAGCAGTACCCTCGACAATGAGCAGTTCTTC.

This clonotype was counted between two and nine times. The chain uses TRBV5-1 and TRBJ2-5; D unclear. The CDR3 loop spans 15 amino acids. Germline CDR1 reads SGHRS; CDR2 reads YFSETQ. V shed 0 bases and J shed 2 bases, with 11 bases lying between them. This CDR3 is CASSLAVGEQETQYF. CDR3 coding DNA: TGCGCCAGCAGCTTGGCCGTAGGAGAACAAGAGACCCAGTACTTC.

V usage is TRBV29-1 and J usage is TRBJ2-7; maybe TRBD1 (6 bases). Germline V CDR1 and CDR2: SQVTM, ANQGSEA. The length of the CDR3 is 16 residues. V lost 6 bases and J lost 0, with 21 bases in between. CDR3 in amino acids: CSVSPSSGTRSYEQYF. DNA of the CDR3: TGCAGCGTGTCCCCATCCTCTGGGACACGCTCCTACGAGCAGTACTTC.